This T cell receptor (beta chain) originates from a study of T cell repertoires in cytomegalovirus infection. Overall study context: Recently identified HLA-C-restricted CMV epitopes and well-studied HLA-B-restricted CMV epitopes were used by the study. Public TCR beta signatures indicated both CMV infection and matching HLA type. General study findings and limits: The ex vivo response was dominated by HLA-C-restricted CMV-specific TCR beta clonotypes.

In TCRdb, the reads were re-called with MiXCR into one record per CDR3 protein. This table holds approximately 390,000 distinct CDR3 sequences, about a third found once. The ends lost 5 bases at V and 4 bases at J; junction bases unmatched: 7. Per the germline V gene, CDR1 is LNHDA and CDR2 is SQIVND (reference sequence). The CDR3 runs to 16 residues. About this clonotype: The antigen is unknown.

The sequence came from a human donor in good health (CMV status not recorded). Some clones in this sample may be carry-over from other donors' samples. This specimen was cultured PBMCs, taken from culture after CMV antigen stimulation. This chain links TRBV19 with TRBJ2-1; 11 nucleotides match TRBD2. For the CDR3, the DNA is TGTGCCAGTAGTCCGATGACTAGCGGGAAGTACAATGAGCAGTTCTTC. It specifies CASSPMTSGKYNEQFF.